The 21 T cell receptor beta chains given below trace back to one sample, sequenced in a study of monozygotic twins with inflammatory bowel disease. TCRdb re-called the 5' RACE reads and shows each CDR3 protein once, DNA omitted. Its clone listing holds about 330,000 distinct CDR3 sequences. Sequencing was performed on blood. The receptors were sampled from a human donor with ulcerative colitis or Crohn's disease, or a healthy co-twin of an affected twin (not recorded which).

The chain links TRBV19 to TRBJ1-1; TCRdb selects TRBD1, and the lack of DNA leaves this call unchecked. From germline, CDR1 is LNHDA and CDR2 SQIVND (reference sequence). This CDR3 has 15 amino acids. The CDR3 reads CATSPLRGSTAEAFF.

The V call is TRBV29-1, the J call TRBJ1-5; TCRdb calls TRBD1, which cannot be checked without DNA. The length of the CDR3 is 17 residues. The germline V gene has CDR1 SQVTM and CDR2 ANQGSEA. This CDR3 is CSVEDLKGDHGNQPQHF. The full variable domain, in which reference TRBV29-1 and TRBJ1-5 provide the parts outside the CDR3, is SAVISQKPSRDICQRGTSLTIQCQVDSQVTMMFWYRQQPGQSLTLIATANQGSEATYESGFVIDKFPISRPNLTFSTLTVSNMSPEDSSIYLCSVEDLKGDHGNQPQHFGDGTRLSIL.

The V gene is TRBV20-1, the J gene TRBJ1-4; the TRBD1 assignment by TCRdb is unverifiable without DNA. There are 14 residues in the CDR3. CDR1 DFQATT and CDR2 SNEGSKA come from the germline V gene (reference sequence). The CDR3 loop reads CSAARGGDNEKLFF.

The V call is TRBV19, the J call TRBJ1-2. This CDR3 region has 14 residues. Per germline, CDR1 LNHDA and CDR2 SQIVND (reference sequence). The CDR3 sequence: CASNQRGRFYGYTF.

The J gene is TRBJ2-3, the V gene TRBV15. The germline gives CDR1 LNHNV, CDR2 YYDKDF (reference sequence). The CDR3 contains 16 residues. CDR3 loop: CATSGNFGESTDTQYF. Combining the CDR3 with reference TRBV15 and TRBJ2-3 gives the whole variable domain DAMVIQNPRYQVTQFGKPVTLSCSQTLNHNVMYWYQQKSSQAPKLLFHYYDKDFNNEADTPDNFQSRRPNTSFCFLDIRSPGLGDTAMYLCATSGNFGESTDTQYFGPGTRLTVL.

Here the CDR3 reads CASKPGDTGLSTDTQYF. The J gene is TRBJ2-3, the V gene TRBV5-1; there is no DNA to check the TCRdb D call of TRBD2. Germline values: CDR1 SGHRS, CDR2 YFSETQ. This CDR3 has 17 residues. The complete variable domain, with remaining parts taken from reference TRBV5-1 and TRBJ2-3, reads KAGVTQTPRYLIKTRGQQVTLSCSPISGHRSVSWYQQTPGQGLQFLFEYFSETQRNKGNFPGRFSGRQFSNSRSEMNVSTLELGDSALYLCASKPGDTGLSTDTQYFGPGTRLTVL.

The chain couples TRBV4-3 to TRBJ2-5. The CDR3 contains 18 residues. The V gene's germline CDR1 is LGHNA and CDR2 YSLEER. The CDR3 spells CASSQLSDSVDGQETQYF.

The chain has TRBV18 and TRBJ1-2. Germline CDR1 is KGHSH and CDR2 is LQKENI. The CDR3 has 14 residues. CDR3 sequence reads: CASSPPSGENGYTF.

The genes are TRBV7-9 and TRBJ2-1; TCRdb outputs TRBD2, but without DNA this stays unchecked. Germline values: CDR1 SEHNR, CDR2 FQNEAQ (reference sequence). This CDR3 has 17 amino acids. The CDR3 loop is CASSLAGGLSSYNEQFF.

V and J are TRBV3-1 and TRBJ1-4; TCRdb names TRBD1, which stays unverified in the absence of DNA. The CDR3 consists of 17 residues. The germline V gene encodes CDR1 LGHDT and CDR2 YNNKEL (reference sequence). This chain's CDR3 is CASSQDGAAQGWEKLFF.

This sequence joins TRBV5-1 and TRBJ1-1; without DNA, the TCRdb call of TRBD1 cannot be checked. The length of the CDR3 is 14 residues. CDR1 and CDR2 from the germline V gene are SGHRS and YFSETQ. The CDR3 sequence: CASTPGQGSTEAFF. Supplemented by reference TRBV5-1 and TRBJ1-1, the full variable domain reads KAGVTQTPRYLIKTRGQQVTLSCSPISGHRSVSWYQQTPGQGLQFLFEYFSETQRNKGNFPGRFSGRQFSNSRSEMNVSTLELGDSALYLCASTPGQGSTEAFFGQGTRLTVV.

V gene TRBV4-1 combines with J gene TRBJ2-1; the TCRdb D gene call, TRBD2, has no DNA to confirm it. CDR1 MGHRA and CDR2 YSYEKL come from the germline V gene. The CDR3 consists of 14 residues. CDR3 protein: CASSQRASGNEQFF.

This chain connects TRBV6-5 to TRBJ2-7; TCRdb selects TRBD2, and the lack of DNA leaves this call unchecked. The germline gives CDR1 MNHEY, CDR2 SVGAGI. The CDR3 is made up of 18 amino acids. This CDR3 reads CASSYGQGSGPHSYEQYF.

The chain combines TRBV2 with TRBJ1-2. Germline CDR1 and CDR2: SNHLY and FYNNEI. CDR3 length: 14 residues. This CDR3 reads CASSDHRANYGYTF.

The chain recombines TRBV27 with TRBJ2-3. The germline V gene encodes CDR1 MNHEY and CDR2 SMNVEV (reference sequence). The CDR3 extends over 12 amino acids. The CDR3: CASGRLRDTQYF.

The gene calls are TRBV24-1 and TRBJ2-1; absent DNA, TCRdb's TRBD2 call cannot be checked. The CDR3 has 16 residues. Per the germline V gene, CDR1 is KGHDR and CDR2 is SFDVKD. The CDR3 protein is CATSGTSGTSYNEQFF.

This chain connects TRBV7-7 to TRBJ2-5; TCRdb names TRBD2, which stays unverified in the absence of DNA. The CDR3 has 15 residues. Germline-derived CDR1 and CDR2 are SSHAT and FNYEAQ (reference sequence). The CDR3 region is CASSQSPGEGETQYF. Supplemented by reference TRBV7-7 and TRBJ2-5, the full variable domain reads GAGVSQSPRYKVTKRGQDVTLRCDPISSHATLYWYQQALGQGPEFLTYFNYEAQPDKSGLPSDRFSAERPEGSISTLTIQRTEQRDSAMYRCASSQSPGEGETQYFGPGTRLLVL.

V gene TRBV7-9 combines with J gene TRBJ2-3. CDR1 and CDR2 (germline): SEHNR, FQNEAQ (reference sequence). CDR3 length: 14 amino acids. The CDR3 sequence: CASSSLGLTDTQYF. The full variable domain, completed using reference TRBV7-9 and TRBJ2-3, is DTGVSQNPRHKITKRGQNVTFRCDPISEHNRLYWYRQTLGQGPEFLTYFQNEAQLEKSRLLSDRFSAERPKGSFSTLEIQRTEQGDSAMYLCASSSLGLTDTQYFGPGTRLTVL.

The V call is TRBV4-3, the J call TRBJ2-6. Germline lookup yields CDR1 LGHNA and CDR2 YSLEER. The CDR3 consists of 15 residues. The CDR3 spells CASSRQGSGANVLTF.

CDR3 region: CASSPSPRHEQYF. This chain uses TRBV7-2 with TRBJ2-7; there is no DNA to check the TCRdb D call of TRBD2. The length of the CDR3 is 13 residues. Germline CDR1 and CDR2: SGHTA and FQGNSA. The whole variable domain, filled in from reference TRBV7-2 and TRBJ2-7, reads GAGVSQSPSNKVTEKGKDVELRCDPISGHTALYWYRQSLGQGLEFLIYFQGNSAPDKSGLPSDRFSAERTGGSVSTLTIQRTQQEDSAVYLCASSPSPRHEQYFGPGTRLTVT.

This rearrangement joins TRBV28 to TRBJ1-2; TCRdb's D call, TRBD1, is unchecked because there is no DNA. Germline V gives CDR1 MDHEN, CDR2 SYDVKM. The CDR3 sequence is 14 residues long. The chain's CDR3 is CASSTPGRGYGYTF.